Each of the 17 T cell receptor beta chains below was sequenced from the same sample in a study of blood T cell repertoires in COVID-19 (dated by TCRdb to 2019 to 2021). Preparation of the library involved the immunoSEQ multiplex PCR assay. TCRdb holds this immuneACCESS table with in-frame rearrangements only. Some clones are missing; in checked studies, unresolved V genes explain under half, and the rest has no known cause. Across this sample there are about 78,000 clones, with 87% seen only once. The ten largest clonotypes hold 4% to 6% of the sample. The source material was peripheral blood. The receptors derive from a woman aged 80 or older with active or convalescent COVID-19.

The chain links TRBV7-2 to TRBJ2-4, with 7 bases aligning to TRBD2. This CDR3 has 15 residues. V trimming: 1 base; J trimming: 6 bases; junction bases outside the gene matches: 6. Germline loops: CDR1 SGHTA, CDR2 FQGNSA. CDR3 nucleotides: TGTGCCAGCAGCTTAGGGGGGGGTTTCGGAAACATTCAGTACTTC. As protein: CASSLGGGFGNIQYF.

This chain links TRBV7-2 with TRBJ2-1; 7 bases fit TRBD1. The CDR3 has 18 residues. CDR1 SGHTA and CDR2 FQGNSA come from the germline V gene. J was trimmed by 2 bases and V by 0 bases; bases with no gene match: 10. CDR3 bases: TGTGCCAGCAGCTTAGCACCTGTGTCCGGGACAGCCTACAATGAGCAGTTCTTC. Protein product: CASSLAPVSGTAYNEQFF.

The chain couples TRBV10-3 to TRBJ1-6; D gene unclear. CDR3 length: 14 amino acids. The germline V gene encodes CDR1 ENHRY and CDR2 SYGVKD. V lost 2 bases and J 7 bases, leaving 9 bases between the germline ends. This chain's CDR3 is CAISELDLNSPLHF. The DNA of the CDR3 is TGTGCCATCAGTGAGCTAGACCTGAATTCACCCCTCCACTTT.

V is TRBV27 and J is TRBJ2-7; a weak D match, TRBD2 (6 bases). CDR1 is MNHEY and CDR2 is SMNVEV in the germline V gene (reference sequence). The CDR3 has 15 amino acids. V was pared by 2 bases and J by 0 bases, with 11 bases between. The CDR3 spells CASSLKVGGSYEQYF. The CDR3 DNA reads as TGTGCCAGCAGTTTAAAAGTGGGGGGCTCCTACGAGCAGTACTTC.

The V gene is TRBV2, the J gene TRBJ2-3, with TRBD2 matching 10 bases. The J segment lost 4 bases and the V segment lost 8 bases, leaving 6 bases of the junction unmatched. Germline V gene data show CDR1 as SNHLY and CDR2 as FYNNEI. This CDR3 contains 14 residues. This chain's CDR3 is CASGSGGAADTQYF. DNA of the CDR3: TGTGCCAGCGGGAGCGGGGGGGCGGCAGATACGCAGTATTTT.

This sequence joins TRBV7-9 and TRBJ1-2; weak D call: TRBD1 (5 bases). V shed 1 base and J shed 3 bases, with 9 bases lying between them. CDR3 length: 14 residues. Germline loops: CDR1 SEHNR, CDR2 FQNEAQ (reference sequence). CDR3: CASSLVQADYGYTF. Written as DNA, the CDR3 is TGTGCCAGCAGCTTAGTACAGGCGGACTATGGCTACACCTTC.

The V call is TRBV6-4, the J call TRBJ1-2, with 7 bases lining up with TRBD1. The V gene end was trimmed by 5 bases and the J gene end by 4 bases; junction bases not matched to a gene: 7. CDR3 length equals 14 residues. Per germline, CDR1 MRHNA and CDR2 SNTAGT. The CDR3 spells CASSRGGASYGYTF. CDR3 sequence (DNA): TGTGCCAGCAGTCGAGGGGGCGCGAGCTATGGCTACACCTTC.

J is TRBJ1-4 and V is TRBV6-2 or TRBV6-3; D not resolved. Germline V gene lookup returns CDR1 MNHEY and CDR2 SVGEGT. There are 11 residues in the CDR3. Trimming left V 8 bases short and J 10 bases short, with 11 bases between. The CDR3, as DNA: TGTGCCAGCGGCCCCGCAGGAAAACTGTTTTTT. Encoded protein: CASGPAGKLFF.

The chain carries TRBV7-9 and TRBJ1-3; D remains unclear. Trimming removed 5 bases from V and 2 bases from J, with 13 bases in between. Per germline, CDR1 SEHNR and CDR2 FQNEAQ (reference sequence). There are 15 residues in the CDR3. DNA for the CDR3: TGTGCCAGCAGCACCTGGGCCATAACTGGAAACACCATATATTTT. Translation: CASSTWAITGNTIYF.

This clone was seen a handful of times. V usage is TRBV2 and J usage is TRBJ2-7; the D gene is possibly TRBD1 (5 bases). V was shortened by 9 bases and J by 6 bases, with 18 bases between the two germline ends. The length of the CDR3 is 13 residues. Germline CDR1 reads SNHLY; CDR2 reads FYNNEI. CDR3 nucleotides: TGTGCCAGTAGGGGCCAATTGTTCGGCGAGCAGTACTTC. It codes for CASRGQLFGEQYF.

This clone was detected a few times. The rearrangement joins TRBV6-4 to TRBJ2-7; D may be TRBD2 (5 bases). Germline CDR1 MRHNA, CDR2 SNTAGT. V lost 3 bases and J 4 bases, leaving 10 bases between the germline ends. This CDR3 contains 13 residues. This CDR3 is CASSERVVYEQYF. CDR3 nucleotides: TGTGCCAGCAGTGAGAGGGTAGTTTACGAGCAGTACTTC.

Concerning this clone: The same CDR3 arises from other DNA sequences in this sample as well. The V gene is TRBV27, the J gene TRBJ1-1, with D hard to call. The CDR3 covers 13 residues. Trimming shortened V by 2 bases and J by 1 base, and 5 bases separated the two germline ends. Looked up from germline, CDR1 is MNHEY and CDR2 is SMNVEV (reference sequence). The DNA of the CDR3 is TGTGCCAGCAGTTTAAATCGGAACACTGAAGCTTTCTTT. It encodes CASSLNRNTEAFF.

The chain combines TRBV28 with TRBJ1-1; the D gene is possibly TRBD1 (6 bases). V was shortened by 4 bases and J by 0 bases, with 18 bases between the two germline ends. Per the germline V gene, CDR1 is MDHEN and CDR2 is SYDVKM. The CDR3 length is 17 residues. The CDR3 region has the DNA TGTGCCAGCAGTTCGCCGTACAGGGTATCCATGAACACTGAAGCTTTCTTT. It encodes CASSSPYRVSMNTEAFF.

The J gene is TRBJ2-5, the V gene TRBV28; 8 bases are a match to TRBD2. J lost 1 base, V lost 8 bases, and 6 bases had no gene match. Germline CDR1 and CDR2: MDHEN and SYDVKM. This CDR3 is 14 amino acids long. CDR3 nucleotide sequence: TGTGCCAGCGTCCGGGGGGGGGTCCAAGAGACCCAGTACTTC. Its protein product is CASVRGGVQETQYF. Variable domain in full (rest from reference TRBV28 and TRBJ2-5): DVKVTQSSRYLVKRTGEKVFLECVQDMDHENMFWYRQDPGLGLRLIYFSYDVKMKEKGDIPEGYSVSREKKERFSLILESASTNQTSMYLCASVRGGVQETQYFGPGTRLLVL.

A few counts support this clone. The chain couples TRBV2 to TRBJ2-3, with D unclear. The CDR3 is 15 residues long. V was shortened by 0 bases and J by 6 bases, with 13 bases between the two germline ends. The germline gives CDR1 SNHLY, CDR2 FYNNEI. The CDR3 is CASSEAIFEEDTQYF. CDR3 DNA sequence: TGTGCCAGCAGTGAAGCAATCTTCGAGGAGGATACGCAGTATTTT.

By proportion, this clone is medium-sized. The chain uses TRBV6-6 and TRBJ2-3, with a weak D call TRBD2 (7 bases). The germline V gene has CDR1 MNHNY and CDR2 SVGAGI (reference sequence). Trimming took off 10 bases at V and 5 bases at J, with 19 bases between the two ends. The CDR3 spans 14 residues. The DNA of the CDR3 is TGTGCCACCGAACGGGGGGCAGGTGAAGATACGCAGTATTTT. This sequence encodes CATERGAGEDTQYF.

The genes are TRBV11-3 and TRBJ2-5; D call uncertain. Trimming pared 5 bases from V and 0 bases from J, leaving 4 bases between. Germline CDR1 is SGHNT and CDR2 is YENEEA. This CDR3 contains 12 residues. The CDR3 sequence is CASSGNQETQYF. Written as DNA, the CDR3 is TGTGCCAGCAGCGGCAACCAAGAGACCCAGTACTTC.